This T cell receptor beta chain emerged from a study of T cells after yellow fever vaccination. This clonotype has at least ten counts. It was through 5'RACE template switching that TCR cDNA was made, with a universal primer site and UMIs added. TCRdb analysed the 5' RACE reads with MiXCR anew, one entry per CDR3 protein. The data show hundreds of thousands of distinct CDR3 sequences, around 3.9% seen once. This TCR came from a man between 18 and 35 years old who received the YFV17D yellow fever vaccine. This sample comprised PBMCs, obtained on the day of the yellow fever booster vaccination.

CDR3 coding DNA: TGTGCCAGCAGTGAATATAAGGGACAGGGGGTAAGGGCACAGACCCAGTACTTC. Translated: CASSEYKGQGVRAQTQYF. The chain has TRBV25-1 and TRBJ2-5; TRBD1 matches 11 bases. Germline CDR1 and CDR2: MGHDK and SYGVNS. The J segment lost 6 bases and the V segment lost 0 bases, leaving 12 bases of the junction unmatched. This CDR3 is 18 amino acids long.